A single sample gave rise to the 14 T cell receptor beta chains below, sequenced in a study of response to subunit inactivated influenza vaccine. One entry per CDR3 protein results from TCRdb running MiXCR on the RT-PCR reads. The sample has hundreds of thousands of distinct CDR3 sequences, roughly 22% seen once; the top ten hold 9% to 12%. The specimen was PBMCs from blood, collected approximately 20 months after vaccination. The receptors originated from a man aged 50 to 69 who received an inactivated influenza vaccine.

The V and J genes are TRBV5-4 and TRBJ2-2, with 9 bases that match TRBD1. J lost 1 base, V lost 3 bases, and 7 bases had no gene match. The CDR3 has 17 amino acids. Looked up from germline, CDR1 is SGHNT and CDR2 is YYREEE (reference sequence). CDR3 DNA: TGTGCCAGCAGCTCGGGACAGGGTTGGGGGAACACCGGGGAGCTGTTTTTT. This gives the protein CASSSGQGWGNTGELFF. Filled out from reference TRBV5-4 and TRBJ2-2, the complete variable domain reads ETGVTQSPTHLIKTRGQQVTLRCSSQSGHNTVSWYQQALGQGPQFIFQYYREEENGRGNFPPRFSGLQFPNYSSELNVNALELDDSALYLCASSSGQGWGNTGELFFGEGSRLTVL.

This chain joins TRBV4-3 and TRBJ2-3; D gene ambiguous. V was trimmed by 2 bases and J by 2 bases, leaving 11 bases between them. The CDR3 extends over 15 amino acids. The germline CDR1 and CDR2 sequences are LGHNA and YSLEER. The CDR3 sequence: CASSQRGSPTDTQYF. DNA of the CDR3: TGCGCCAGCAGCCAAAGAGGCAGCCCCACAGATACGCAGTATTTT.

This chain links TRBV7-8 with TRBJ1-1; a weak D match, TRBD1 (6 bases). The CDR3 extends over 15 amino acids. Trimming left V 1 base short and J 1 base short, with 10 bases between. The germline V gene encodes CDR1 SGHVS and CDR2 FQNEAQ. The CDR3 DNA reads TGTGCCAGCAGCTTAGAGGGGGGACGGAACACTGAAGCTTTCTTT. Residues: CASSLEGGRNTEAFF.

This chain links TRBV12-3 or TRBV12-4 with TRBJ1-3; D gene ambiguous. The CDR3 sequence is 17 residues long. Trimming removed 5 bases from V and 0 bases from J, with 17 bases in between. CDR3 residues: CASSPREQFISGNTIYF. The CDR3 DNA is TGTGCCAGCAGTCCCCGGGAGCAATTTATCTCTGGAAACACCATATATTTT.

As regards this clonotype: Because the CDR3 is missing its conserved closing phenylalanine or tryptophan, this is likely a read error. V and J are TRBV27 and TRBJ1-6; D is possibly TRBD1 (6 bases). The CDR3 is made up of 16 amino acids. Looked up from germline, CDR1 is MNHEY and CDR2 is SMNVEV (reference sequence). The ends were cut back, 0 bases at V and 5 bases at J, with 11 bases in the middle. The CDR3 coding sequence is TGTGCCAGCAGTTTATCTCCGGGGGCAGATAATTCACCCCTCCACTAT. This codes for CASSLSPGADNSPLHY.

V usage is TRBV30 and J usage is TRBJ2-7; 13 bases agree with TRBD2. CDR1 is GTSNPN and CDR2 is SVGIG in the germline V gene (reference sequence). This CDR3 is 14 amino acids long. Trimming took 0 bases from V and 6 from J; bases not matched to a gene: 2. The CDR3 sequence is CAWSVGLAGFEQYF. DNA for the CDR3: TGTGCCTGGAGTGTGGGACTAGCGGGGTTCGAGCAGTACTTC.

The chain recombines TRBV24-1 with TRBJ2-2; tentatively, D is TRBD1 or TRBD2 (5 bases each). The CDR3 spans 16 residues. The V end lost 4 bases, the J end lost 6 bases, and 17 bases lay between the germline ends. From germline, CDR1 is KGHDR and CDR2 SFDVKD. CDR3 sequence (DNA): TGTGCCACCAGTGAACCCGGGACGACCTATCCCGGGGAGCTGTTTTTT. It is translated as CATSEPGTTYPGELFF.

The V call is TRBV9, the J call TRBJ2-1; the D gene is possibly TRBD2 (7 bases). Germline-derived CDR1 and CDR2 are SGDLS and YYNGEE. The CDR3 runs to 16 residues. V was clipped by 3 bases and J by 7 bases, with 20 bases between them. The chain's CDR3 is CASSEFRGGLVNEQFF. The CDR3 bases are TGTGCCAGCAGCGAGTTCCGCGGGGGCCTGGTTAATGAGCAGTTCTTC.

This clonotype was picked up a small number of times. The chain joins TRBV12-3 or TRBV12-4 to TRBJ1-5; TRBD1 might be the D (5 bases). The CDR3 runs to 15 residues. V dropped 6 bases and J dropped 7 bases, with 19 bases sitting between them. The CDR3 loop is CASRMAGGGDQPQHF. Here the CDR3 DNA reads TGTGCCAGCAGGATGGCGGGTGGGGGGGACCAGCCCCAGCATTTT.

The table lists this clonotype with a few counts. The chain uses TRBV4-3 and TRBJ2-1; D is tentatively TRBD1 or TRBD2 (7 bases each). Trimming pared 0 bases from V and 8 bases from J, leaving 17 bases between. The CDR3 has 16 residues. In germline, CDR1 is LGHNA, CDR2 YSLEER. CDR3 sequence: CASSQEYRGLPHEQFF. CDR3 in DNA: TGCGCCAGCAGCCAAGAATACAGGGGACTACCGCATGAGCAGTTCTTC.

There are a few counts of this clonotype. V is TRBV14 and J is TRBJ1-1; D not certain. V lost 4 bases and J lost 0, with 6 bases in between. CDR1 and CDR2 from the germline V gene are SGHDN and FVKESK. This CDR3 has 13 residues. The CDR3 spells CASSRYMNTEAFF. The CDR3 DNA follows: TGTGCCAGCAGCCGATATATGAACACTGAAGCTTTCTTT.

The chain is built from TRBV3-1 and TRBJ2-5; unclear D gene. V shed 5 bases and J shed 5 bases, with 9 bases lying between them. This CDR3 has 12 residues. Germline V gene sequence: CDR1 LGHDT, CDR2 YNNKEL (reference sequence). The CDR3 loop is CASSTAYETQYF. CDR3 in DNA: TGTGCCAGCAGCACAGCCTACGAGACCCAGTACTTC.

In this sample, this clonotype turned up a few times. The chain joins TRBV6-1 to TRBJ1-1; no firm D call. The CDR3 consists of 15 residues. V was pared by 6 bases and J by 10 bases, with 24 bases between. Germline V gene sequence: CDR1 MNHNS, CDR2 SASEGT. CDR3 nucleotide sequence: TGTGCCAGCAGCCCCATGTCCGCAACGTTTGTGGGAGCTTTCTTT. Amino acid sequence: CASSPMSATFVGAFF.

In this sample, this clonotype turned up many times. The V and J genes are TRBV20-1 and TRBJ2-5, with D tentatively TRBD2 (6 bases). CDR3 length: 14 residues. Trimming shortened V by 4 bases and J by 2 bases, and 14 bases separated the two germline ends. Germline V gene sequence: CDR1 DFQATT, CDR2 SNEGSKA (reference sequence). Here the CDR3 reads CSATQAGQQETQYF. CDR3 DNA: TGCAGTGCTACCCAAGCGGGCCAGCAAGAGACCCAGTACTTC.